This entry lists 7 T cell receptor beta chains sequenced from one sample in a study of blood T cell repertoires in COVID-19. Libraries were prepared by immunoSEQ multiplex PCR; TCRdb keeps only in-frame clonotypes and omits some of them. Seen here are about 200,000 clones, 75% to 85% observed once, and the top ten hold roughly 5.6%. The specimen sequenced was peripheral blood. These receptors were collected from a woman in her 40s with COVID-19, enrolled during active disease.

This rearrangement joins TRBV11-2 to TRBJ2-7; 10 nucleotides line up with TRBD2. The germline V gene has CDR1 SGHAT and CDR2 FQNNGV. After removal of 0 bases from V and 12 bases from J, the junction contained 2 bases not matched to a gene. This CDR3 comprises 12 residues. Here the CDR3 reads CASSLDRLAGYF. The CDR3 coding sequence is TGTGCCAGCAGCTTAGACAGACTAGCGGGGTACTTC.

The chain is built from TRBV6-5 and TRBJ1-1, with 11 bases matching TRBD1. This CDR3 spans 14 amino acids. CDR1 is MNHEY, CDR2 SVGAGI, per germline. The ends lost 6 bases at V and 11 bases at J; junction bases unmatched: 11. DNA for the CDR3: TGTGCCAGCAGCAGGACAGGGGGCTCAGGATGGGCTTTCTTT. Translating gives CASSRTGGSGWAFF.

CDR3 sequence (DNA): TGTGCCAGCAGCTTACGGGTTTGGGATACGCAGTATTTT. As protein: CASSLRVWDTQYF. This chain connects TRBV11-3 to TRBJ2-3, with no clear D. V gave up 2 bases and J gave up 6 bases, with 9 bases separating them. CDR1 SGHNT and CDR2 YENEEA come from the germline V gene. The CDR3 has 13 amino acids.

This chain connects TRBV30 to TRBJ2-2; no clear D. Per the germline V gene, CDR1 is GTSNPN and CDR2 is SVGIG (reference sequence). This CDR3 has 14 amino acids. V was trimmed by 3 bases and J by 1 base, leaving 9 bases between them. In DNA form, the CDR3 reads TGTGCCTGGAGATACTCAGGGAACACCGGGGAGCTGTTTTTT. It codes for CAWRYSGNTGELFF.

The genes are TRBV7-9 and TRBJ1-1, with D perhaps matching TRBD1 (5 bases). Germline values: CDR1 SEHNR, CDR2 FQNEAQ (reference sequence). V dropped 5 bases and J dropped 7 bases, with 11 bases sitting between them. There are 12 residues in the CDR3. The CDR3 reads CASSLGAFEAFF. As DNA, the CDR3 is TGTGCCAGCAGCCTTGGGGCCTTTGAAGCTTTCTTT.

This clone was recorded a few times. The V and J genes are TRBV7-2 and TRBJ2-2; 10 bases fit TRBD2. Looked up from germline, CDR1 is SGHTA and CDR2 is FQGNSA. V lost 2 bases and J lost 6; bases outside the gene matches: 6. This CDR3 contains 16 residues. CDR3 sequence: CASSLSYLAGAGELFF. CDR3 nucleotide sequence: TGTGCCAGCAGCTTAAGTTACCTAGCGGGAGCCGGGGAGCTGTTTTTT.

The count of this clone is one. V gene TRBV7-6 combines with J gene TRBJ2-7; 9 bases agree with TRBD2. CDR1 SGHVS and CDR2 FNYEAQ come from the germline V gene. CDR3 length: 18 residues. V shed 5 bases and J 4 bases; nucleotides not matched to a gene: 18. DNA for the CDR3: TGTGCCAGCAGCCCAACCCAGACTTTCGAGCGGGAGGTGTACGAGCAGTACTTC. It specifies CASSPTQTFEREVYEQYF.